The clone carrying this T cell receptor beta chain was observed once. Its antigen is currently unknown. This sample stems from a study of shared clonotypes between healthy human individuals. Whole-study results and caveats: The study's rarefaction showed incomplete sorted-subset sequencing despite large depth. Larger estimated richness was generally recorded for naive subsets relative to memory subsets. When compared with the clonotypes that were shared by all four sorted-subset donors, the non-shared clonotypes turned out to have lower generation probabilities.

The V end lost 8 bases, the J end lost 2 bases, and 9 bases lay between the germline ends. CDR1 is LNHDA and CDR2 is SQIVND in the germline V gene (reference sequence). The CDR3 spans 12 residues. A deep-level run was used for the assay. The assay was immunoSEQ multiplex PCR, and TCRdb's table has in-frame clones only and misses some. The data contain a few million clones, 90% to 95% of them singletons. The sequence came from a man between 18 and 29 years old in good health. V is TRBV19 and J is TRBJ1-2; D is unresolved. The sequenced sample consisted of naive CD4+ T cells sorted from blood. The subset here: CD45RA+ positively selected. The CDR3 nucleotides are TGTGCCAGTCGACGGGGAAACTATGGCTACACCTTC. This encodes CASRRGNYGYTF.